The 4 T cell receptor beta chains presented below share a single source sample, sequenced in a study of blood T cell repertoires in COVID-19 (dated by TCRdb to the early 2020s). Libraries were constructed by the immunoSEQ multiplex PCR assay. The immuneACCESS repertoire file appears here via TCRdb, limited to in-frame rearrangements. These files lack a portion of the clones; in checked studies, under half of the deficit traces to unresolved V genes, and the cause of the others is not known. This sample holds some 490,000 clones; around 85% were observed only once. Approximately 3% of the sample belongs to the ten largest clones. Sequencing used peripheral blood. The receptors come from a human donor in a cohort sampled during active COVID-19.

V is TRBV3-1 (or the pseudogene TRBV3-2) and J is TRBJ2-7, with D perhaps matching TRBD2 (6 bases). Looked up from germline, CDR1 is LGHDT and CDR2 is YNNKEL (reference sequence). Between the trimmed V and J ends, which lost 4 bases and 1 base, there was a span of 20 bases. The CDR3 extends over 17 amino acids. In DNA, the CDR3 is TGTGCCAGCAGCCCGACTTCCGGGGGTCCCAAATCCTACGAGCAGTACTTC. This encodes CASSPTSGGPKSYEQYF.

The chain carries TRBV19 and TRBJ2-7; 8 bases are shared with TRBD2. The V gene's germline CDR1 is LNHDA and CDR2 SQIVND (reference sequence). The CDR3 contains 13 residues. With 9 bases clipped from V and 5 bases from J, the junction kept 9 bases outside the gene matches. CDR3 sequence reads: CASSGLASHEQYF. In DNA, the CDR3 is TGTGCCAGCAGTGGACTAGCTTCCCACGAGCAGTACTTC.

The rearrangement links TRBV4-2 to TRBJ2-5; TRBD2 matches at 12 bases. CDR3 length equals 17 residues. V gave up 1 base and J gave up 2 bases; unmatched junction bases: 5. Germline CDR1 and CDR2: LGHNA and YNFKEQ. The CDR3 loop reads CASSQGGTSGPQETQYF. Here the CDR3 DNA reads TGTGCCAGCAGCCAAGGGGGGACTAGCGGGCCACAAGAGACCCAGTACTTC.

This chain connects TRBV27 to TRBJ1-2; D is ambiguous. V lost 8 bases and J 6 bases, leaving 10 bases between the germline ends. The CDR3 is made up of 11 amino acids. Germline V gene data show CDR1 as MNHEY and CDR2 as SMNVEV (reference sequence). CDR3 sequence reads: CASGLTNGYTF. CDR3 bases: TGTGCCAGCGGACTGACAAATGGCTACACCTTC.